These T cell receptor beta chains were read from a single sample in a study of blood T cell repertoires in COVID-19. Profiling relied on immunoSEQ multiplex PCR, and the TCRdb table lists in-frame clones only, not all of them. The sample holds about 200,000 clones, 75% to 85% seen once. The sequenced material came from peripheral blood. These receptors were collected from a woman aged 80 or older with COVID-19, enrolled during active disease. Both conserved end residues are part of each CDR3. D genes are given only for firm matches. Clone size, where shown, is once, few, many, or a class for clones that have expanded.

abundance,j_gene,d_gene,v_gene,CDR3aa,CDR3nt
few,TRBJ2-3,TRBD2,TRBV5-1,CASSSSSGGFTDTQYF,TGCGCCAGCAGCTCCTCTAGCGGGGGTTTCACAGATACGCAGTATTTT
once,TRBJ1-3,-,TRBV30,CASDRVSGNTIYF,TGTGCCTCCGACAGAGTTTCTGGAAACACCATATATTTT
-,TRBJ1-2,-,TRBV29-1,CSFGDTNYGYTF,TGCAGCTTTGGGGACACCAACTATGGCTACACCTTC
-,TRBJ2-3,-,TRBV5-5,CASSLWGDTDTQYF,TGTGCCAGCAGCTTGTGGGGAGACACAGATACGCAGTATTTT
once,TRBJ1-2,-,TRBV19,CASSMGQGISNYGYTF,TGTGCCAGTAGTATGGGGCAGGGCATCTCTAACTATGGCTACACCTTC
-,TRBJ2-5,-,TRBV12-5,CASGLLAGETQYF,TGTGCTAGTGGTTTGCTAGCCGGGGAGACCCAGTACTTC
-,TRBJ2-1,-,TRBV5-8,CASSLEAIGVYNEQFF,TGTGCCAGCAGCTTGGAGGCCATAGGGGTCTACAATGAGCAGTTCTTC
-,TRBJ1-2,TRBD1,TRBV6-1,CASSEQQGNHLYGYTF,TGTGCCAGCAGTGAACAACAGGGGAACCACCTCTATGGCTACACCTTC
-,TRBJ1-1,-,TRBV18,CASSRGKGLEAFF,TGTGCCAGCTCACGAGGAAAGGGGTTAGAAGCTTTCTTT
-,TRBJ1-2,-,TRBV18,CASSPPERSGYTF,TGTGCCAGCTCACCGCCCGAGAGAAGTGGCTACACCTTC
-,TRBJ1-5,TRBD1,TRBV24-1,CATADRDGQPQHF,TGTGCCACCGCGGACAGGGATGGACAGCCCCAGCATTTT
-,TRBJ1-5,-,TRBV4-3,CASSQDRAGFQPQHF,TGCGCCAGCAGCCAAGATCGGGCAGGGTTTCAGCCCCAGCATTTT
-,TRBJ2-1,TRBD2,TRBV19,CASSIEAGEQFF,TGTGCCAGTAGTATCGAAGCGGGAGAGCAGTTCTTC
few,TRBJ1-5,-,TRBV7-9,CASSFSTGNNQPQHF,TGTGCCAGCAGCTTCTCTACAGGGAACAATCAGCCCCAGCATTTT
-,TRBJ1-1,-,TRBV6-5,CASSYLRDGSEAFF,TGTGCCAGCAGTTATCTAAGGGACGGGAGTGAAGCTTTCTTT
-,TRBJ1-1,-,TRBV29-1,CSVGGEGEAFF,TGCAGCGTAGGGGGGGAGGGTGAAGCTTTCTTT
once,TRBJ1-1,-,TRBV6-5,CASSLERGTEAFF,TGTGCCAGCAGCCTAGAGAGAGGCACTGAAGCTTTCTTT
-,TRBJ2-3,TRBD1,TRBV30,CAWSVSDRALDTQYF,TGTGCCTGGAGTGTAAGTGACAGGGCTTTAGATACGCAGTATTTT
-,TRBJ2-1,TRBD2,TRBV27,CASSLPGLVAGEQFF,TGTGCCAGCAGTTTACCAGGACTAGTGGCGGGTGAGCAGTTCTTC
-,TRBJ2-2,TRBD1,TRBV6-2/TRBV6-3,CASSLDRRNTGELFF,TGTGCCAGCAGTTTGGACAGGAGGAACACCGGGGAGCTGTTTTTT
-,TRBJ1-6,-,TRBV5-1,CASRAGSSYNSPLHF,TGCGCCAGCAGAGCGGGGAGCTCCTATAATTCACCCCTCCACTTT
once,TRBJ1-2,-,TRBV3-1/TRBV3-2,CASSHGTEYTF,TGTGCCAGCAGCCATGGCACCGAATACACCTTC
-,TRBJ1-1,TRBD1,TRBV7-2,CASSFGDRLNTEAFF,TGTGCCAGCAGCTTCGGGGACAGATTGAACACTGAAGCTTTCTTT
-,TRBJ1-1,-,TRBV5-1,CASSFHRDMNTEAFF,TGCGCCAGCAGCTTTCACAGGGACATGAACACTGAAGCTTTCTTT
-,TRBJ1-2,-,TRBV6-5,CASSYGENYGYTF,TGTGCCAGCAGTTACGGAGAGAACTATGGCTACACCTTC
-,TRBJ2-2,-,TRBV2,CASLATTSFAGELFF,TGTGCCAGCCTTGCTACTACTAGTTTCGCCGGGGAGCTGTTTTTT
-,TRBJ1-5,TRBD1,TRBV3-1/TRBV3-2,CASSQGQGVSNQPQHF,TGTGCCAGCAGCCAGGGACAGGGGGTAAGCAATCAGCCCCAGCATTTT
-,TRBJ2-1,-,TRBV12-3/TRBV12-4,CASAGPYNEQFF,TGTGCCAGTGCGGGTCCCTACAATGAGCAGTTCTTC
-,TRBJ1-5,TRBD1,TRBV30,CAWSVRAGGGQPQHF,TGTGCCTGGAGTGTACGGGCAGGGGGAGGCCAGCCCCAGCATTTT
-,TRBJ2-5,-,TRBV5-1,CASSGGYQETQYF,TGCGCCAGCAGCGGGGGGTACCAAGAGACCCAGTACTTC
few,TRBJ1-2,-,TRBV27,CASSFSVNYGYTF,TGTGCCAGCAGTTTTTCGGTTAACTATGGCTACACCTTC
-,TRBJ1-2,-,TRBV2,CASSIQGLGYTF,TGTGCCAGCAGTATACAGGGTCTCGGCTACACCTTC
-,TRBJ1-2,-,TRBV2,CASNPFADYGYTF,TGTGCCAGCAATCCATTTGCGGACTATGGCTACACCTTC
once,TRBJ1-2,TRBD1,TRBV28,CASSSPDRGLGYTF,TGTGCCAGCAGTTCCCCCGACAGGGGGCTTGGCTACACCTTC
once,TRBJ1-2,-,TRBV3-1/TRBV3-2,CASSQEDRRRANYGYTF,TGTGCCAGCAGCCAAGAAGACAGGCGAAGGGCTAACTATGGCTACACCTTC
once,TRBJ2-4,-,TRBV11-3,CASSFSGKGGIQYF,TGTGCCAGCAGCTTCAGTGGCAAAGGAGGCATTCAGTACTTC
-,TRBJ2-3,-,TRBV14,CASSQLGGRSTDTQYF,TGTGCCAGCAGCCAATTGGGGGGACGGAGCACAGATACGCAGTATTTT
-,TRBJ2-7,TRBD2,TRBV6-2/TRBV6-3,CASSHTLAGHYEQYF,TGTGCCAGCAGTCATACTCTAGCGGGACACTACGAGCAGTACTTC
-,TRBJ1-5,-,TRBV7-8,CASSVEQGLSNQPQHF,TGTGCCAGCAGCGTTGAACAGGGATTGAGCAATCAGCCCCAGCATTTT
few,TRBJ2-7,-,TRBV18,CATPRTVPDNSYEQYF,TGTGCCACTCCCCGAACAGTCCCTGACAACTCCTACGAGCAGTACTTC
-,TRBJ2-3,TRBD1,TRBV11-2,CASSFQGQKADTQYF,TGTGCCAGCAGTTTTCAGGGACAGAAAGCAGATACGCAGTATTTT